Reported below is one T cell receptor (beta chain). This sample was included in a study of blood T cell repertoires in COVID-19. Clones were sequenced by immunoSEQ multiplex PCR, and TCRdb holds only the in-frame ones, with some missing. The sample lists about 300,000 clones, 85% to 90% seen once, with 2.9% in the top ten. There are 16 residues in the CDR3. V was clipped by 8 bases and J by 2 bases; unmatched bases: 13. The germline V gene has CDR1 MDHEN and CDR2 SYDVKM. The specimen sequenced was PBMCs or T cells enriched from blood (not recorded which). The sequence was obtained from a woman aged 45-65 years who had been exposed to COVID-19. The chain employs TRBV28 and TRBJ2-5; 8 nucleotides match TRBD2. The CDR3 spells CASGERGRGSQETQYF. In DNA form, the CDR3 reads TGTGCCAGCGGAGAGCGGGGGCGTGGATCACAAGAGACCCAGTACTTC.